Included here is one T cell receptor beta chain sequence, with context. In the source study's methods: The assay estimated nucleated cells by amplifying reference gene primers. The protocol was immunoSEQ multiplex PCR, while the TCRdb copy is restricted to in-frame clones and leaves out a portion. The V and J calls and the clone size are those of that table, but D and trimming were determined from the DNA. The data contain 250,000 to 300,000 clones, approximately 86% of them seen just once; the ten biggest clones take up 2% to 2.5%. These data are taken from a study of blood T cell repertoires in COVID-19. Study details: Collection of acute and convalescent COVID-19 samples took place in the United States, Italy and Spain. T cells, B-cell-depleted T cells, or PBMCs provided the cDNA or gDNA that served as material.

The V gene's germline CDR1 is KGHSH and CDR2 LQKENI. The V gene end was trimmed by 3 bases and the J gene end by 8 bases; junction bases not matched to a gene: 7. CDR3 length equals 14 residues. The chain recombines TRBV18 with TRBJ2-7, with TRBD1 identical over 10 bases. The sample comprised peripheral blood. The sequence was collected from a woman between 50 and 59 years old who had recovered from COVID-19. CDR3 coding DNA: TGTGCCAGCTCACCCTTAGGACAGGGGGAAAAGCAGTACTTC. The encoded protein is CASSPLGQGEKQYF.